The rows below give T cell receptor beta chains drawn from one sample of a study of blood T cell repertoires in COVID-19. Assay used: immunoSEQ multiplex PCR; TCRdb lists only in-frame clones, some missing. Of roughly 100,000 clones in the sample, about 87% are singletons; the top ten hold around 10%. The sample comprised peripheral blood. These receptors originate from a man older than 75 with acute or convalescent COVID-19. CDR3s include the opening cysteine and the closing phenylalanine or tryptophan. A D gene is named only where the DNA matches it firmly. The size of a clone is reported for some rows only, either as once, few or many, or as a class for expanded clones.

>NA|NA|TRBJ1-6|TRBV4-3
TGCGCCAGCAGCCAGGTCGACAGTTATAATTCACCCCTCCACTTT
CASSQVDSYNSPLHF
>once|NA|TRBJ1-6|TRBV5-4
TGTGCCAGCAGCTTGCCGGGGTATAATTCACCCCTCCACTTT
CASSLPGYNSPLHF
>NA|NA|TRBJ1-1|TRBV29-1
TGCAGCGTTGAGGAAGGGGTGGCTGAAGCTTTCTTT
CSVEEGVAEAFF
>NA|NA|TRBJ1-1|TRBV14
TGTGCCAGCAGCCTCATTGAGGGTTCGGCCACTGAAGCTTTCTTT
CASSLIEGSATEAFF
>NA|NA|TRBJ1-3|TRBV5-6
TGTGCCAGCAGCTTTTTATTCTCTGGAAACACCATATATTTT
CASSFLFSGNTIYF
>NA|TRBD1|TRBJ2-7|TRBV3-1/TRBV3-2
TGTGCCAGCAGCCAAGAAGCCGGGACAGGATCTTACGAGCAGTACTTC
CASSQEAGTGSYEQYF
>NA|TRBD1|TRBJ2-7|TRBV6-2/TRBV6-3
TGTGCCAGCAGTCCACAGGGGGCTACCGGCGAGCAGTACTTC
CASSPQGATGEQYF
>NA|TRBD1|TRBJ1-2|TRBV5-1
TGCGCCAGCAGCGTAGGACAGGGGAGTTGGGGCTACACCTTC
CASSVGQGSWGYTF
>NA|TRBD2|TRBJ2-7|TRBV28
TGTGCCAGCAGATGGGGACTAGCGGGGACCTACGAGCAGTACTTC
CASRWGLAGTYEQYF
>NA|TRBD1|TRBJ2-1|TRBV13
TGTGCCAGCACCTACTTTCCAGGGGGATCGGGCAATGAGCAGTTCTTC
CASTYFPGGSGNEQFF
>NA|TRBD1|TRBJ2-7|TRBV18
TGTGCCAGCTCACAAAACGCCGGGACAGGGAGCTACGAGCAGTACTTC
CASSQNAGTGSYEQYF
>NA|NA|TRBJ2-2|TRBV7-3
TGTGCCAGCAGCTTAACGGGAGGACCTAACACCGGGGAGCTGTTTTTT
CASSLTGGPNTGELFF
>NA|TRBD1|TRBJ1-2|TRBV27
TGTGCCAGCAGTTTATCGGGGACCAAGGGGGCTGGCTACACCTTC
CASSLSGTKGAGYTF
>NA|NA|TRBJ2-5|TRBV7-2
TGTGCCAGCAGCTTAGTTTGGCGGGGACAAGAGACCCAGTACTTC
CASSLVWRGQETQYF
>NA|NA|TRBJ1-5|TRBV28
TGTGCCAGCAGCTCCGACAGGACCTATAGCAATCAGCCCCAGCATTTT
CASSSDRTYSNQPQHF
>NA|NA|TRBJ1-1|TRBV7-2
TGTGCCAGCAGCTTAGGGTACGGGTTTTTGAGCACTGAAGCTTTCTTT
CASSLGYGFLSTEAFF
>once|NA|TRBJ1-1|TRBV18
TGTGCCAGCTCACGACCTCCACCGGGGAACACTGAAGCTTTCTTT
CASSRPPPGNTEAFF
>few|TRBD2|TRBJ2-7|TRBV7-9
TGTGCCAGCAGCTTAAGGTTGGGAGGGAAGACCTACGAGCAGTACTTC
CASSLRLGGKTYEQYF
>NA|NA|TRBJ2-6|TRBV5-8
TGTGCCAGCAGGACCCAGGGATCAGGGGCCAACGTCCTGACTTTC
CASRTQGSGANVLTF
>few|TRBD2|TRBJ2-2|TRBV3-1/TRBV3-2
TGTGCCAGCAGCCGGGGACTAGCGGGAACCGGGGAGCTGTTTTTT
CASSRGLAGTGELFF
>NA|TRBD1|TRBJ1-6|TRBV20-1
TGCAGTGCTAGAGAGACAGGGGGTCTCCACTTT
CSARETGGLHF
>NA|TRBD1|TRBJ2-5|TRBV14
TGTGCCAGCAGCCGGACGACAGGGGGCTTGGAGACCCAGTACTTC
CASSRTTGGLETQYF
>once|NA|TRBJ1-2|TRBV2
TGTGCCAGCAGTGCCGACGGATGGGCCGCCGAATACACCTTC
CASSADGWAAEYTF
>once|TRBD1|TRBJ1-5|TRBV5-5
TGTGCCAGCAGGGCCGGTTTTAGGACAGGGGCTCATCAGCCCCAGCATTTT
CASRAGFRTGAHQPQHF
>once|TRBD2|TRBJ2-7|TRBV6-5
TGTGCCAGCAGCCCGGGGGGCGAGCAGTACTTC
CASSPGGEQYF
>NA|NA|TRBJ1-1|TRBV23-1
TGCGCCAGCAGTCAATCCCTGCAGGGGAACACTGAAGCTTTCTTT
CASSQSLQGNTEAFF
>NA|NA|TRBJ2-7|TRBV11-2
TGTGCCAGCAGCCTCGGACAGTCTCTTCAGTACTTC
CASSLGQSLQYF
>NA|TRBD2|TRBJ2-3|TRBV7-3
TGTGCCAGCAGCTTAGGCCTAGCGGGGGACGCGGGTACGCAGTATTTT
CASSLGLAGDAGTQYF
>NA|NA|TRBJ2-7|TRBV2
TGTGCCAGCAGTGTCAAGGGGCCTTTGCCCTACGAGCAGTACTTC
CASSVKGPLPYEQYF
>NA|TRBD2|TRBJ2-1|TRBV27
TGTGCCAGCAGTTTATATAAGGGCCTAGCGGGAGGACCCAGCTCCTACAATGAGCAGTTCTTC
CASSLYKGLAGGPSSYNEQFF
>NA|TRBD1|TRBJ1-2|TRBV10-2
TGCGCCAGCAGCCAACAGGGGGAGAACTATGGCTACACCTTC
CASSQQGENYGYTF
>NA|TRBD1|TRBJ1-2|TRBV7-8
TGTGCCAGCAGCCCTGGACAGGGTCACTATGGCTACACCTTC
CASSPGQGHYGYTF
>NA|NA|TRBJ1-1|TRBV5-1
TGCGCCAGCAGCTCGGATTCGCGGGGGAACACTGAAGCTTTCTTT
CASSSDSRGNTEAFF
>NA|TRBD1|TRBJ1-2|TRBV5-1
TGCGCCAGCAGCCTGGGACAGCAATATGGCTACACCTTC
CASSLGQQYGYTF